What follows are 4 T cell receptor beta chains derived from one specimen sequenced in a study of immune heterogeneity within non-small cell lung tumors. Bulk tumor genomic DNA was the template, and each sample received 450 to 750 ng. In surgery, several biopsies were collected from each primary tumor at widely spaced sites. The study cohort was described as untreated, and its members had newly diagnosed non-small cell lung cancer. They went on to have curative surgery. Multiplex PCR amplified the TCR beta CDR3 region. Its first round ran for approximately 11 cycles with 32 V and 13 J primers. Each CDR3 protein gets one entry after TCRdb re-called the multiplex PCR reads with MiXCR. The sample contains some 22,000 distinct CDR3 sequences, 25% to 30% of which appear only once. Sequences were obtained from lung tumor tissue. All receptors derive from a man in his forties with non-small cell lung cancer.

This clonotype is labeled medium-sized. The CDR3 DNA sequence: TGTGCCAGTAGTCCCCGACAGGGGGCTGGGGAGCAGTACTTC. The encoded protein is CASSPRQGAGEQYF. The chain is built from TRBV19 and TRBJ2-7, with 10 bases lining up with TRBD1. Germline CDR1 reads LNHDA; CDR2 reads SQIVND (reference sequence). With 5 bases clipped from V and 7 bases from J, the junction kept 8 bases outside the gene matches. The CDR3 is 14 amino acids.

The table lists this clonotype with a few counts. The rearrangement joins TRBV5-6 to TRBJ2-7; 10 nucleotides agree with TRBD1. The CDR3 loop spans 16 amino acids. V shed 4 bases and J 0 bases; nucleotides not matched to a gene: 7. Germline V gene sequence: CDR1 SGHDT, CDR2 YYEEEE. CDR3 sequence reads: CASSGSGTGDSYEQYF. CDR3 nucleotide sequence: TGTGCCAGCAGCGGGAGTGGGACAGGGGACTCCTACGAGCAGTACTTC.

This chain connects TRBV9 to TRBJ2-2; 8 nucleotides match TRBD1. The V segment lost 4 bases and the J segment 5 bases; nucleotides outside the gene matches: 10. The CDR3 has 16 amino acids. CDR1 is SGDLS and CDR2 is YYNGEE in the germline V gene. The CDR3 DNA reads TGTGCCAGCAGCCCAAGACAGGGGAGTGAGACCGGGGAGCTGTTTTTT. Translated: CASSPRQGSETGELFF.

The chain uses TRBV10-3 and TRBJ1-2; 7 nucleotides line up with TRBD1. CDR1 is ENHRY and CDR2 is SYGVKD in the germline V gene. The CDR3 covers 14 residues. The ends lost 2 bases at V and 5 bases at J; junction bases unmatched: 5. CDR3 residues: CAISERQGDYGYTF. The CDR3 coding sequence is TGTGCCATCAGTGAGAGACAGGGTGATTATGGCTACACCTTC.